This paragraph reports one TCR beta chain. The entry originates in a study of tumor T cells in aggressive B-cell lymphoma. The repertoire was sequenced with immunoSEQ multiplex PCR; TCRdb's copy has only in-frame clones and lacks some. The sample has roughly 3,000 clones, approximately 87% seen once. Trimming at V came to 4 bases and at J to 3 bases, leaving 3 bases not matched to a gene. This CDR3 spans 13 amino acids. Per germline, CDR1 SEHNR and CDR2 FQNEAQ (reference sequence). The rearrangement joins TRBV7-9 to TRBJ2-7; TRBD1 aligns across 7 bases. The sample comprised tumor tissue. This clonotype was obtained from an adult with diffuse large B cell lymphoma. CDR3 sequence (DNA): TGTGCCAGCAGCTCGACAGGGCGCTACGAGCAGTACTTC. This sequence encodes CASSSTGRYEQYF.